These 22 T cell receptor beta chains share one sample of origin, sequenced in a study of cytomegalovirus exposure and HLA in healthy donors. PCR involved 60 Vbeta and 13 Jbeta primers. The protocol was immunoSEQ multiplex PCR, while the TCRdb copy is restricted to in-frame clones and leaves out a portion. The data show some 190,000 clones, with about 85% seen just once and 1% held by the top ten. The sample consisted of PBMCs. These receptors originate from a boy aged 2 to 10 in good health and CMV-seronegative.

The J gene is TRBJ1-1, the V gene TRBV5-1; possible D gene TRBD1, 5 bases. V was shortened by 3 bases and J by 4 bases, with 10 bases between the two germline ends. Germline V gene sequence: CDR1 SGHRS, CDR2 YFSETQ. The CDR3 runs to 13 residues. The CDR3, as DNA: TGCGCCAGCAGCTGGACAAAGGGCACTGAAGCTTTCTTT. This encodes CASSWTKGTEAFF.

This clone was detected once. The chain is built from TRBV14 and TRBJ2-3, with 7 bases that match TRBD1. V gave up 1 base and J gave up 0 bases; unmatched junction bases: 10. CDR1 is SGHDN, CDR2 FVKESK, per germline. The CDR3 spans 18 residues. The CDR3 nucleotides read TGTGCCAGCAGCCAAGCTTTTAGGACAGGAGGTAGCACAGATACGCAGTATTTT. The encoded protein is CASSQAFRTGGSTDTQYF.

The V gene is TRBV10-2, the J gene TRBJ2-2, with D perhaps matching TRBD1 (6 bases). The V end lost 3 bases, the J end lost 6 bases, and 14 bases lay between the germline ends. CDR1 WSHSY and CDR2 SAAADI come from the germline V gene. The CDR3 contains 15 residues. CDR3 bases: TGCGCCAGCAGTGATGGCAGGGGACGGTCCGGGGAGCTGTTTTTT. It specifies CASSDGRGRSGELFF.

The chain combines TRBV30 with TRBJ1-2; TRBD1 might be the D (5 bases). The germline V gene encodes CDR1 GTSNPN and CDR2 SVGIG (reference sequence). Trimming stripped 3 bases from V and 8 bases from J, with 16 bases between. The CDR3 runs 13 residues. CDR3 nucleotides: TGTGCCTGGAGGTCGGGCGAAGGGGTCGGCTACACCTTC. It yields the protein CAWRSGEGVGYTF.

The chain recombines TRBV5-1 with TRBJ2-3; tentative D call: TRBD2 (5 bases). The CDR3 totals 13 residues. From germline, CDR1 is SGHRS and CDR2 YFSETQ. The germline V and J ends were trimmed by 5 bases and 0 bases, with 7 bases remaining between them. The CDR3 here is CASREGSTDTQYF. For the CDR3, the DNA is TGCGCCAGCAGAGAGGGAAGCACAGATACGCAGTATTTT.

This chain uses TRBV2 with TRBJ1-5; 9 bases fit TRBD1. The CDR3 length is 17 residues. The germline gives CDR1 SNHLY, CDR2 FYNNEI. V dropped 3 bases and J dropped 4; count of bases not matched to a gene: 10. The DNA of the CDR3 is TGTGCCAGCAGTGATTACCCCTGGACAGGGGTAAATCAGCCCCAGCATTTT. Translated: CASSDYPWTGVNQPQHF.

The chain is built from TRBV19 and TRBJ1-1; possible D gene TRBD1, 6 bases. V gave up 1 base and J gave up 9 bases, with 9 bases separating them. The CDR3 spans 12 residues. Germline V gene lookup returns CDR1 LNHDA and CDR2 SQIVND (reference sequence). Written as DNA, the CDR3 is TGTGCCAGTAGTATAGCACAGGGACAAGCTTTCTTT. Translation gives CASSIAQGQAFF.

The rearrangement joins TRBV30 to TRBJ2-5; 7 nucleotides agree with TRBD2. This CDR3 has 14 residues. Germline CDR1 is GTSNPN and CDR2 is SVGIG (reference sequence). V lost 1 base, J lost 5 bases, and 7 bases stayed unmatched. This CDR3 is CAWSGDPGGETQYF. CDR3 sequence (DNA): TGTGCCTGGAGTGGGGACCCCGGGGGGGAGACCCAGTACTTC.

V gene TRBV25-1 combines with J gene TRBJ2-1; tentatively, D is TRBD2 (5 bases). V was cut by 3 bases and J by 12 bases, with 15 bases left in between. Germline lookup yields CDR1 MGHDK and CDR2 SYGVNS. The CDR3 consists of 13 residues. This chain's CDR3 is CASSDRSTGRQFF. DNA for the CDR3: TGTGCCAGCAGTGATCGGAGCACTGGGAGGCAGTTCTTC.

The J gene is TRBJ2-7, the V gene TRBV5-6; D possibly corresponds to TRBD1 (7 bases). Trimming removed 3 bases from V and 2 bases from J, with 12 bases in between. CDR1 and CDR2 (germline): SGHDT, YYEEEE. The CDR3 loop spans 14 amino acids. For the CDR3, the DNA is TGTGCCAGCAGCTGGGGGGACAGAGCCTACGAGCAGTACTTC. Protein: CASSWGDRAYEQYF.

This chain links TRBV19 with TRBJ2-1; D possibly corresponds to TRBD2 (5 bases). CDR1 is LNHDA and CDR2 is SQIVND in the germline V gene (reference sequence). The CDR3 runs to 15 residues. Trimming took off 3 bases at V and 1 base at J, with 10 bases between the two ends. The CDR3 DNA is TGTGCCAGTAGTATGGAGGACCTATCCTACAATGAGCAGTTCTTC. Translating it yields CASSMEDLSYNEQFF.

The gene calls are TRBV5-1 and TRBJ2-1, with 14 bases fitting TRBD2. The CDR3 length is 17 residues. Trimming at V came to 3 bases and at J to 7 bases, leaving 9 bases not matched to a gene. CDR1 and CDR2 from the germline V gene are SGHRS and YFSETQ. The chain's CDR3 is CASSWGLAGAPTNEQFF. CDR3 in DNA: TGCGCCAGCAGCTGGGGACTAGCGGGGGCTCCTACAAATGAGCAGTTCTTC.

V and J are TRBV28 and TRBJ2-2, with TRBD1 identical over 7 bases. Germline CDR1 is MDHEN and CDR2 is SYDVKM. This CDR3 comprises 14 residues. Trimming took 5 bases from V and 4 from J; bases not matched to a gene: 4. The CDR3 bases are TGTGCCAGCAGTAGGGCAGGGGGCACCGGGGAGCTGTTTTTT. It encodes CASSRAGGTGELFF.

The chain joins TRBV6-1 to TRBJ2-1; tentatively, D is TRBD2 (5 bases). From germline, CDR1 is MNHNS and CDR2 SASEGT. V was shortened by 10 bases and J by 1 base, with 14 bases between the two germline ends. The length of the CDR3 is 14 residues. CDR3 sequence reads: CAIYRTESYNEQFF. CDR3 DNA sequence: TGTGCCATTTATCGGACTGAATCCTACAATGAGCAGTTCTTC.

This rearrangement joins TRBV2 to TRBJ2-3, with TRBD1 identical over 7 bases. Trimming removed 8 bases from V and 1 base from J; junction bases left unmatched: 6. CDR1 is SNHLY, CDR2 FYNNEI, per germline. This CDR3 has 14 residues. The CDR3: CASSTGQGTDTQYF. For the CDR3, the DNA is TGTGCCAGCTCCACAGGACAGGGCACAGATACGCAGTATTTT.

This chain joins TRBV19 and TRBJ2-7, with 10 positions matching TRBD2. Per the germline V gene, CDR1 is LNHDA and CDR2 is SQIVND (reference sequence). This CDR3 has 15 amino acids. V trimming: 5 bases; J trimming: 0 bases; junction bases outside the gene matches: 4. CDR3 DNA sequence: TGTGCCAGTAGTGGGACTAGCGAACCCTCCTACGAGCAGTACTTC. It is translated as CASSGTSEPSYEQYF.

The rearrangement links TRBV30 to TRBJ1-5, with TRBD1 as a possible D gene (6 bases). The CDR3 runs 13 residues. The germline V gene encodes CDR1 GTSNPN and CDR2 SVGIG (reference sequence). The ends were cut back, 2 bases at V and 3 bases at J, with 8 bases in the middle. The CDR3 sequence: CAWSRDNNQPQHF. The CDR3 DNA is TGTGCCTGGAGTAGGGACAACAATCAGCCCCAGCATTTT.

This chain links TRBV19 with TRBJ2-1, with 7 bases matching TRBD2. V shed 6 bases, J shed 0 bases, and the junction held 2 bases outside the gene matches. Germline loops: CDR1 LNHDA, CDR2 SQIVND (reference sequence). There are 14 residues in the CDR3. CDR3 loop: CASSGRSSYNEQFF. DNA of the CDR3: TGTGCCAGTAGCGGGAGGAGCTCCTACAATGAGCAGTTCTTC.

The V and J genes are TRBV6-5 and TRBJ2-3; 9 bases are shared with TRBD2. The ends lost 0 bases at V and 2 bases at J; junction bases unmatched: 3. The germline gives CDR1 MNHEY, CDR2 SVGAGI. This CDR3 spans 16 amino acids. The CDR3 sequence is CASSYSLAGFTDTQYF. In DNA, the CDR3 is TGTGCCAGCAGTTACTCACTAGCGGGTTTCACAGATACGCAGTATTTT.

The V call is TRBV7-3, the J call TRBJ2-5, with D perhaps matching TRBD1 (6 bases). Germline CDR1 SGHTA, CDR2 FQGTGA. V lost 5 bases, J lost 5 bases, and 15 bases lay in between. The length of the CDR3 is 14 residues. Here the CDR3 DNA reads TGTGCCAGCAGCCCGTCGACAGGTGGGGAGACCCAGTACTTC. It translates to CASSPSTGGETQYF.

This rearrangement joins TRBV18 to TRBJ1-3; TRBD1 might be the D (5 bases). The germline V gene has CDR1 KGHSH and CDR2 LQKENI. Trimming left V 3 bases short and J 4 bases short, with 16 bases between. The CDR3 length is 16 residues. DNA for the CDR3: TGTGCCAGCTCACCGGAGCAGGGATTTTCCGGAAACACCATATATTTT. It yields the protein CASSPEQGFSGNTIYF.

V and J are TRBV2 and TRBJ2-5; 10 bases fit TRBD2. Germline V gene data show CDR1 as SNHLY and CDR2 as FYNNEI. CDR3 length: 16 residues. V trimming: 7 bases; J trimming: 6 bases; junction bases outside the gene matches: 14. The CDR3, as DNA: TGTGCCAGCAACGCAGGGCCAGCGGGAGGGCCCCAGACCCAGTACTTC. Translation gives CASNAGPAGGPQTQYF.